The 13 T cell receptor beta chains below all came from one sample that was sequenced in a study of T cells in Graves' hyperthyroidism and ophthalmopathy. Amplification of TCR beta CDR3 regions used RNA as the template. Primed by the HTBI set, a first-round RT-PCR was run on the TCR CDR3. TCRdb recomputed calls from the multiplex PCR reads with MiXCR, one row per CDR3 protein. Seen here are 250,000 to 300,000 distinct CDR3 sequences, approximately 13% observed once, and the top ten hold roughly 7.9%. Sequenced material: blood. The receptors here all came from a woman in her 40s with Graves' hyperthyroidism.

This clonotype appeared a few times. The chain couples TRBV6-1 to TRBJ2-7, with 8 bases lining up with TRBD1. The CDR3 has 14 amino acids. J was trimmed by 2 bases and V by 5 bases; bases with no gene match: 5. CDR1 is MNHNS, CDR2 SASEGT, per germline. CDR3 amino acids: CASSRTGSPYEQYF. CDR3 bases: TGTGCCAGCAGTAGGACAGGGAGCCCCTACGAGCAGTACTTC.

This clonotype has at least ten counts. V usage is TRBV2 and J usage is TRBJ2-4; D is possibly TRBD1 (5 bases). This CDR3 comprises 14 residues. Germline V gene sequence: CDR1 SNHLY, CDR2 FYNNEI. V dropped 6 bases and J dropped 7 bases, with 16 bases sitting between them. CDR3 nucleotide sequence: TGTGCCAGCAGCCGACTGCAGGGCGCGAACATTCAGTACTTC. It yields the protein CASSRLQGANIQYF.

This clonotype has ten or more counts. The chain carries TRBV6-1 and TRBJ1-4, with 7 nucleotides matching TRBD1. There are 13 residues in the CDR3. In germline, CDR1 is MNHNS, CDR2 SASEGT. Trimming removed 7 bases from V and 4 bases from J; junction bases left unmatched: 3. CDR3 loop: CASTGQLNEKLFF. In DNA, the CDR3 is TGTGCCAGCACGGGACAGCTTAATGAAAAACTGTTTTTT.

This clonotype was observed a handful of times. The gene calls are TRBV29-1 and TRBJ1-3, with D possibly being TRBD1 (5 bases). Germline V lookup: CDR1 SQVTM, CDR2 ANQGSEA. The CDR3 length is 14 residues. V shed 0 bases and J shed 2 bases, with 8 bases lying between them. The CDR3 region is CSVEERGTGNTIYF. The CDR3 region has the DNA TGCAGCGTTGAAGAAAGGGGAACTGGAAACACCATATATTTT.

The sample holds one count of this clonotype. The chain carries TRBV7-8 and TRBJ2-1; the match to TRBD1 covers 8 bases. Per germline, CDR1 SGHVS and CDR2 FQNEAQ. Trimming took 5 bases from V and 6 from J; bases not matched to a gene: 3. The CDR3 consists of 13 residues. CDR3 sequence: CASSTTGGNEQFF. In DNA form, the CDR3 reads TGTGCCAGCAGCACCACAGGGGGCAATGAGCAGTTCTTC.

This clonotype was counted many times. The CDR3 sequence is CASSPGYGANYGYTF. CDR3 DNA sequence: TGTGCCAGCTCACCGGGTTACGGAGCTAACTATGGCTACACCTTC. The V gene is TRBV18, the J gene TRBJ1-2; D not certain. Germline CDR1 is KGHSH and CDR2 is LQKENI. The V end lost 3 bases, the J end lost 0 bases, and 11 bases lay between the germline ends. This CDR3 is 15 amino acids long. Complete variable domain (other parts from reference TRBV18 and TRBJ1-2): NAGVMQNPRHLVRRRGQEARLRCSPMKGHSHVYWYRQLPEEGLKFMVYLQKENIIDESGMPKERFSAEFPKEGPSILRIQQVVRGDSAAYFCASSPGYGANYGYTFGSGTRLTVV.

Many counts were recorded for this clonotype. The genes are TRBV29-1 and TRBJ2-3; D is uncertain. From germline, CDR1 is SQVTM and CDR2 ANQGSEA. The V end lost 1 base, the J end lost 5 bases, and 4 bases lay between the germline ends. The CDR3 extends over 11 amino acids. The CDR3 DNA reads as TGCAGCGTTGAAGTTATAGATACGCAGTATTTT. The encoded protein is CSVEVIDTQYF.

A few counts support this clonotype. The chain has TRBV6-5 and TRBJ2-2; D is possibly TRBD2 (5 bases). Deletions cut 2 bases from V and 4 bases from J, with 14 bases between. The CDR3 totals 16 residues. CDR1 MNHEY and CDR2 SVGAGI come from the germline V gene. The CDR3 region is CASSYRDSRGTGELFF. The DNA of the CDR3 is TGTGCCAGCAGTTACCGCGACTCACGGGGCACCGGGGAGCTGTTTTTT.

This clonotype was detected ten times or more. The chain has TRBV2 and TRBJ1-5; D remains unclear. The CDR3 totals 15 residues. The ends were cut back, 4 bases at V and 2 bases at J, with 12 bases in the middle. In germline, CDR1 is SNHLY, CDR2 FYNNEI. The CDR3 loop reads CASSGSGNGNQPQHF. In DNA, the CDR3 is TGTGCCAGCAGTGGGTCGGGGAATGGCAATCAGCCCCAGCATTTT. Supplemented by reference TRBV2 and TRBJ1-5, the full variable domain reads EPEVTQTPSHQVTQMGQEVILRCVPISNHLYFYWYRQILGQKVEFLVSFYNNEISEKSEIFDDQFSVERPDGSNFTLKIRSTKLEDSAMYFCASSGSGNGNQPQHFGDGTRLSIL.

About this clonotype itself: One end of the junction does not line up with germline, which may come from a read error. This chain links TRBV10-3 with TRBJ2-1; 7 bases agree with TRBD2. The CDR3 extends over 18 amino acids. CDR1 is ENHRY and CDR2 is SYGVKD in the germline V gene. The CDR3 loop reads CAVSEEFRAGSSYNEQFF. CDR3 sequence (DNA): TGTGCCGTCAGTGAGGAGTTCCGAGCGGGAAGCTCCTACAATGAGCAGTTCTTC.

As for this clonotype: An end of the junction does not agree with germline; a read error may underlie this. The chain has TRBV5-8 and TRBJ1-1, with D perhaps TRBD1 (6 bases). The germline CDR1 and CDR2 sequences are SGHTS and YDEGEE. The CDR3 is 15 amino acids. CDR3 bases: TGTGCCAGCAGCTACGACGGGGGCGGGAACACCGAAGCTTTCTTT. Its translation: CASSYDGGGNTEAFF.

This clonotype was seen many times. The chain is built from TRBV2 and TRBJ2-7, with 14 bases matching TRBD2. This CDR3 is 14 amino acids long. The germline V gene has CDR1 SNHLY and CDR2 FYNNEI. V shed 10 bases and J 7 bases; nucleotides not matched to a gene: 9. For the CDR3, the DNA is TGTGCCACCAAAGCGGGACTAGCGGGAGTGGAGCAGTACTTC. Translation: CATKAGLAGVEQYF.

The table lists this clonotype with many counts. J is TRBJ2-1 and V is TRBV20-1; TRBD2 agrees at 11 bases. Germline CDR1 reads DFQATT; CDR2 reads SNEGSKA (reference sequence). V dropped 2 bases and J dropped 6; count of bases not matched to a gene: 9. The CDR3 contains 16 residues. The CDR3 region is CSARPIAGGRINEQFF. For the CDR3, the DNA is TGCAGTGCTAGACCTATAGCGGGAGGGCGAATCAATGAGCAGTTCTTC.